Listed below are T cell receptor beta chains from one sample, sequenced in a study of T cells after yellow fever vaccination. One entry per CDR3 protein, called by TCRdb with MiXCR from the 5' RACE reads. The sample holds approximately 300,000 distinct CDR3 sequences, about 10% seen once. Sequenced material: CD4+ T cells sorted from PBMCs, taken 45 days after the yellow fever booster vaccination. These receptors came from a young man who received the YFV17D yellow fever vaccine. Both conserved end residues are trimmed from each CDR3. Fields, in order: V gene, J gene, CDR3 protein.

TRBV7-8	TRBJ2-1	ASRLAGGRNEQF
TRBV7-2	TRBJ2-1	ASSWRSGTSGYNEQF
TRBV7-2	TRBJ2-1	ASSFNTYNEQF
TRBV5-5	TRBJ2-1	ASSLESGYNEQF
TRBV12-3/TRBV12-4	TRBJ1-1	ASSLTPRMRINTEAF
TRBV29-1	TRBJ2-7	SVGTGTTHEQY
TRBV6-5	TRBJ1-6	ASSYSGRELH
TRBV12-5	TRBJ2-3	ASGKRTDTQY
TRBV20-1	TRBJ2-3	SARRGIPGADTQY
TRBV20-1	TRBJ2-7	SARGGESYEQY
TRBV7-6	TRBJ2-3	ASSLSGQGSATQY
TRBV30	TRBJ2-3	AWRLAGGTDTQY
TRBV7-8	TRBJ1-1	ASSLFSGNTEAF
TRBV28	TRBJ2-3	ASSSPGQGSPGADTQY
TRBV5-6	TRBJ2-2	ASSLGRTRTGELF
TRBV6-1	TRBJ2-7	ASSGYNGGYEQY
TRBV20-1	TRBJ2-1	SARLAGTYNEQF
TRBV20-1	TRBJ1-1	SAPGAWNTEAF
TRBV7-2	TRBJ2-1	ASSFTGANEQF
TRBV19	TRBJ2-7	ATSRADLPLEQY
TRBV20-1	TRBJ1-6	SATGVGQGLFGPNSPLH
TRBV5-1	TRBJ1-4	ASSHDEGRKKLF
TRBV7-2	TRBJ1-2	ASIRELPSGYT
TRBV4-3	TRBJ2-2	ASSQDVGTGELF
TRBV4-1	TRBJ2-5	ASSQGDWRGGTQY
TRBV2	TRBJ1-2	ASISDRASGYT
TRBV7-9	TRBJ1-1	ASSSDRIAEAF
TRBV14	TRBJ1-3	ASSQRGSSGNTIY
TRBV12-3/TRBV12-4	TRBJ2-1	ASSPVPGQGQSSYNEQF
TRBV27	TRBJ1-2	ASTGTGRNYGYT
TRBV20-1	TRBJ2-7	SARATLGGPQLEQY
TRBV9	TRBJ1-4	ASSESGGLNEKLF
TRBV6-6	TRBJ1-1	ASIYPRGLEAF
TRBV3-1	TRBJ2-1	ASSTEKEQF
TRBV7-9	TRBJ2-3	ASSRTSGVSTDTQY
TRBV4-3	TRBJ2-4	ASSQVPTGAKNIQY
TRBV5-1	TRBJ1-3	ASSASSWGAVSGNTIY
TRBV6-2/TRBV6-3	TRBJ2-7	AGNHEQY
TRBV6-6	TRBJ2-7	ASSQPGQVFI
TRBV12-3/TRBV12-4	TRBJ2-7	ASSFRPLDYEQY
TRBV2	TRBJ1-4	ASSEAGRGWGELF
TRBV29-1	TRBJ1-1	SVVTWDRAEAF
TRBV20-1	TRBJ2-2	SVRRYTGELF
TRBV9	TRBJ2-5	ASSPPTGGLQETQY
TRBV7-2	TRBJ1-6	ASSQTGTGSGYNSPLH
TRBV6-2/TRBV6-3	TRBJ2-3	ASSYWETDTQY
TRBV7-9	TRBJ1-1	ASSHDRVTEAF
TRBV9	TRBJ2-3	ASSVGASGVNTDTQY